This T cell receptor (beta chain) was recovered during a study of radiotherapy plus CTLA-4 blockade in lung cancer (dated by TCRdb to the late 2010s). At the level of the whole study: Objective responses occurred in about 19% of enrolled patients, and 30% to 40% achieved disease control.

Per the germline V gene, ENHRY is the CDR1 and SYGVKD is the CDR2. V is clipped by 9 bases and J by 2 bases, and the sequence between their germline boundaries is 19 bases long. From its cysteine to its phenylalanine, the CDR3 spans 15 amino acids. The read is trimmed to its CDR3 DNA, 45 bases read in frame from base 1. In this study, focal radiation therapy paired with CTLA-4 blockade (ipilimumab) was tested in patients who had chemo-refractory metastatic non-small-cell lung cancer. Study-wide findings and limitations: The strongest predictors of response, as reported, were early dynamic changes in blood T cell clones along with a rise in serum interferon-beta after radiation. After treatment with radiotherapy and ipilimumab, TCR clones that originated in tumors expanded in peripheral blood.

The library was generated by the immunoSEQ multiplex PCR assay. Entries here come from immuneACCESS through TCRdb and include only in-frame sequences with V and J called. Some clones fail to appear in such tables; in the studies checked, an unresolved V gene covers under half of the shortfall, and the cause of the remainder is unknown. Across this sample there are about 85,000 clones, with approximately 83% seen only once. The ten largest make up about 2% of the sample. This clone was detected a few times. Its recognized antigen is unknown. No much larger clonotype is one base removed from it; base qualities were not supplied.

Sample: peripheral blood, taken from a patient treated with radiotherapy plus ipilimumab. This clonotype originated in a human donor with non-small cell lung cancer who had a partial response to radiotherapy plus ipilimumab. The sequence links TRBV10-3 to TRBJ1-2; TRBD1 is a possible D gene, resting on 6 matching bases. At the DNA level, the sequence is TGTGCCATAAGTAGAACGCAGGGGAACAACTATGGCTACACCTTC. Translated, it reads CAISRTQGNNYGYTF.